This is a list of T cell receptor beta chains from one sample in a study of T cells in Graves' hyperthyroidism and ophthalmopathy. TCRdb re-derived calls from the multiplex PCR reads in MiXCR, one entry per CDR3 protein. The sample consists of 370,000 or so distinct CDR3 sequences, more than 20% of them appearing once. Sample: blood. These receptors originate from a man aged 50 to 60 with Graves' hyperthyroidism. Each CDR3 is given with its conserved first and last residue. Fields, in order: D gene, clone size, J gene, V gene, CDR3 protein, CDR3 DNA. D genes are given only for firm matches. Clone size, where shown, is once, few, many, or a class for clones that have expanded.

>.|many|TRBJ1-5|TRBV6-1
CASSERGDSGQPQHF
TGTGCCAGCAGTGAAAGGGGGGATTCGGGTCAGCCCCAGCATTTT
>TRBD2|.|TRBJ2-2|TRBV5-1
CASSLVLAGGTTTGELFF
TGCGCCAGCAGCTTGGTACTAGCGGGAGGAACAACCACCGGGGAGCTGTTTTTT
>TRBD1|few|TRBJ2-2|TRBV7-6
CASSPRTGLGGELFF
TGTGCCAGCAGCCCCCGGACAGGACTGGGCGGGGAGCTGTTTTTT
>.|few|TRBJ2-7|TRBV12-3/TRBV12-4
CASSYILGDEQYF
TGTGCCAGCAGTTATATTCTGGGGGACGAGCAGTACTTC
>TRBD2|.|TRBJ2-1|TRBV29-1
CSAGTSGRHNEQFF
TGCAGCGCTGGGACTAGCGGGAGGCACAATGAGCAGTTCTTC
>TRBD1|many|TRBJ1-1|TRBV18
CASSPPGRTGAEAFF
TGTGCCAGCTCACCACCGGGGCGGACAGGCGCTGAAGCTTTCTTT
>TRBD1|.|TRBJ2-3|TRBV7-3
CASSMGQGAHLWTDTQYF
TGTGCCAGCAGCATGGGACAGGGGGCCCACCTTTGGACAGATACGCAGTATTTT
>TRBD2|few|TRBJ2-1|TRBV20-1
CSAQLAGVSNEQFF
TGCAGTGCTCAGCTAGCGGGAGTCAGCAATGAGCAGTTCTTC
>.|.|TRBJ2-2|TRBV6-1
CASRITGELFF
TGTGCCAGCAGAATCACCGGGGAGCTGTTTTTT
>.|.|TRBJ2-6|TRBV20-1
CSARGGSEYSGANVLTF
TGCAGTGCTAGAGGGGGTTCAGAATACTCTGGGGCCAACGTCCTGACTTTC
>TRBD1|few|TRBJ2-3|TRBV7-2
CASSPHLDRKDTQYF
TGTGCCAGCAGCCCGCATCTGGACAGGAAAGATACGCAGTATTTT
>TRBD1|few|TRBJ1-4|TRBV18
CASSPRTGDEKLFF
TGTGCCAGCTCACCTCGGACAGGGGATGAAAAACTGTTTTTT
>TRBD2|.|TRBJ2-7|TRBV27
CASRGLAGSYEQYF
TGTGCCAGCAGGGGACTAGCGGGTTCCTACGAGCAGTACTTC
>TRBD1|.|TRBJ1-1|TRBV29-1
CSVRDRGPANTEAFF
TGCAGCGTCCGGGACAGGGGACCGGCGAACACTGAAGCTTTCTTT
>TRBD1|.|TRBJ2-7|TRBV5-4
CASSLRGQSHEQYF
TGTGCCAGCAGCTTGAGGGGACAGTCTCACGAGCAGTACTTC
>TRBD1|few|TRBJ1-4|TRBV11-2
CASSEGTGQEKLFF
TGTGCCAGCAGCGAAGGGACAGGGCAAGAAAAACTGTTTTTT
>.|.|TRBJ2-5|TRBV28
CASSPPSRGQETQYF
TGTGCCAGCAGTCCCCCCAGCCGGGGCCAAGAGACCCAGTACTTC
>.|few|TRBJ2-1|TRBV3-1
CASSQAWSAPNNEQFF
TGTGCCAGCAGCCAAGCGTGGTCCGCGCCGAACAATGAGCAGTTCTTC
>.|many|TRBJ1-1|TRBV3-1
CASSRGAATEAFF
TGTGCCAGCAGCCGCGGGGCAGCCACTGAAGCTTTCTTT
>TRBD1|many|TRBJ2-1|TRBV12-3/TRBV12-4
CASKSQGADNEQFF
TGTGCCAGCAAGTCTCAGGGGGCTGACAATGAGCAGTTCTTC
>.|few|TRBJ2-7|TRBV6-2/TRBV6-3
CASSYPDRHYEQYF
TGTGCCAGCAGTTATCCAGACAGGCATTACGAGCAGTACTTC
>.|few|TRBJ2-3|TRBV4-1
CASSPLEGGTDTQYF
TGCGCCAGCAGCCCCCTGGAGGGGGGCACAGATACGCAGTATTTT
>.|.|TRBJ1-2|TRBV29-1
CSDSGEGLRGYTF
TGCAGCGATTCAGGGGAGGGACTGCGCGGCTACACCTTC
>TRBD1|.|TRBJ2-3|TRBV20-1
CSASSPGTVRPDTQYF
TGCAGTGCCAGTAGCCCCGGGACAGTAAGACCAGATACGCAGTATTTT
>TRBD2|.|TRBJ2-3|TRBV12-3/TRBV12-4
CATRLTRSGIPTDTQYF
TGTGCCACCAGATTAACCCGTAGCGGGATACCCACCGATACGCAGTATTTT
>TRBD2|.|TRBJ2-3|TRBV2
CAGGGTSSTDTQYF
TGTGCCGGCGGAGGGACTAGTAGTACAGATACGCAGTATTTT
>.|.|TRBJ2-1|TRBV7-3
CASSLSGDKYNEQFF
TGTGCCAGCAGCTTATCAGGGGATAAATACAATGAGCAGTTCTTC
>.|many|TRBJ1-2|TRBV28
CASSLPDGGGTYGYTF
TGTGCCAGCAGTTTACCGGACGGAGGCGGGACCTATGGCTACACCTTC
>.|.|TRBJ1-1|TRBV30
CAWRLGNTEAFF
TGTGCCTGGAGGTTGGGGAACACTGAAGCTTTCTTT
>TRBD1|few|TRBJ1-1|TRBV20-1
CSATSGTGVGTEAFF
TGCAGTGCTACCTCCGGGACAGGGGTGGGGACTGAAGCTTTCTTT
>.|.|TRBJ2-1|TRBV5-1
CASSYAEGEQFF
TGCGCCAGCAGCTACGCAGAGGGTGAGCAGTTCTTC
>.|few|TRBJ2-1|TRBV12-3/TRBV12-4
CASSLPVGRGSYNEQFF
TGTGCCAGCAGTTTACCGGTCGGCAGGGGTTCCTACAATGAGCAGTTCTTC
>.|many|TRBJ2-7|TRBV7-8
CASSLSRQRAYEQYF
TGTGCCAGCAGCTTATCCCGACAACGCGCCTACGAGCAGTACTTC
>.|.|TRBJ2-7|TRBV20-1
CSASLPTGGQYF
TGCAGTGCTTCCCTACCCACGGGCGGGCAGTACTTC
>TRBD1|.|TRBJ2-4|TRBV20-1
CSVEGTGENIQYF
TGCAGTGTGGAAGGGACAGGGGAAAACATTCAGTACTTC
>.|few|TRBJ1-1|TRBV29-1
CSVEVGAIEAFF
TGCAGCGTTGAGGTAGGGGCCATTGAAGCTTTCTTT
>.|.|TRBJ1-2|TRBV27
CASKTGDSHLGYTF
TGTGCCAGCAAAACCGGAGACAGCCACCTTGGCTACACCTTC
>TRBD2|.|TRBJ2-7|TRBV5-1
CASSSGLAGVRVGEQYF
TGCGCCAGCAGCTCAGGACTAGCGGGAGTTCGCGTCGGCGAGCAGTACTTC
>.|few|TRBJ2-3|TRBV14
CASSQQVGSTDTQYF
TGTGCCAGCAGCCAACAGGTCGGGAGCACAGATACGCAGTATTTT
>.|few|TRBJ2-1|TRBV18
CASSPELLYNEQFF
TGTGCCAGCTCACCAGAACTGTTGTACAATGAGCAGTTCTTC
>TRBD1|few|TRBJ2-1|TRBV3-1
CASRQPGTGLGEQFF
TGTGCCAGCAGACAACCCGGGACAGGGCTTGGAGAGCAGTTCTTC
>.|few|TRBJ2-3|TRBV5-1
CASSKSGLYTDTQYF
TGCGCCAGCAGCAAGTCGGGACTCTACACAGATACGCAGTATTTT